This T cell receptor beta chain was documented in a study of T cell responses to AZD1222 COVID-19 vaccine. The CDR3 extends over 12 amino acids. Trimming took off 0 bases at V and 7 bases at J, with 6 bases between the two ends. Findings and caveats of the study: Spike was spanned by vaccine-associated CD4 TCRs, with dominance at 160-218 and 743-854.

The protocol was immunoSEQ multiplex PCR, while the TCRdb copy is restricted to in-frame clones and leaves out a portion. The data contain 100,000 to 150,000 clones, 88% of them singletons. Note on this clone: Its cognate antigen is unknown.

The starting material was peripheral blood, obtained 28 days after the second AZD1222 dose. The chain is built from TRBV12-3 or TRBV12-4 and TRBJ1-2; weak D call: TRBD1 (5 bases). This receptor was obtained from an adult who received the AZD1222 COVID-19 vaccine. CDR3 amino acids: CASSLAGGGYTF. For the CDR3, the DNA is TGTGCCAGCAGTTTAGCGGGGGGTGGCTACACCTTC.